A single T cell receptor beta chain is shown here with its context. Its antigen remains unknown. The repertoire was sequenced with immunoSEQ multiplex PCR; TCRdb's copy has only in-frame clones and lacks some. The sample records 1.5 million to 2.5 million clones, about 95% being singletons. The data were obtained in a study of shared clonotypes between healthy human individuals. Study-level points and caveats: Researchers found naive subsets generally carried larger estimated richness than memory subsets.

V dropped 5 bases and J dropped 0 bases, with 17 bases sitting between them. The CDR3 sequence is 16 residues long. Germline V gives CDR1 MNHEY, CDR2 SMNVEV (reference sequence). The naive CD8 fraction comprised CD45RO-negative cells positively selected for CCR7 and excluded terminally differentiated effector memory CD45RA+ cells. Sample: naive CD8+ T cells sorted from blood. The chain couples TRBV27 to TRBJ2-7, with D possibly matching TRBD1 (6 bases). The TCR originated in a man aged 18 to 35 in good health. The CDR3 here is CASSASQGSLSYEQYF. The CDR3 DNA reads as TGTGCCAGCAGTGCCAGTCAGGGGTCCCTCTCCTACGAGCAGTACTTC.